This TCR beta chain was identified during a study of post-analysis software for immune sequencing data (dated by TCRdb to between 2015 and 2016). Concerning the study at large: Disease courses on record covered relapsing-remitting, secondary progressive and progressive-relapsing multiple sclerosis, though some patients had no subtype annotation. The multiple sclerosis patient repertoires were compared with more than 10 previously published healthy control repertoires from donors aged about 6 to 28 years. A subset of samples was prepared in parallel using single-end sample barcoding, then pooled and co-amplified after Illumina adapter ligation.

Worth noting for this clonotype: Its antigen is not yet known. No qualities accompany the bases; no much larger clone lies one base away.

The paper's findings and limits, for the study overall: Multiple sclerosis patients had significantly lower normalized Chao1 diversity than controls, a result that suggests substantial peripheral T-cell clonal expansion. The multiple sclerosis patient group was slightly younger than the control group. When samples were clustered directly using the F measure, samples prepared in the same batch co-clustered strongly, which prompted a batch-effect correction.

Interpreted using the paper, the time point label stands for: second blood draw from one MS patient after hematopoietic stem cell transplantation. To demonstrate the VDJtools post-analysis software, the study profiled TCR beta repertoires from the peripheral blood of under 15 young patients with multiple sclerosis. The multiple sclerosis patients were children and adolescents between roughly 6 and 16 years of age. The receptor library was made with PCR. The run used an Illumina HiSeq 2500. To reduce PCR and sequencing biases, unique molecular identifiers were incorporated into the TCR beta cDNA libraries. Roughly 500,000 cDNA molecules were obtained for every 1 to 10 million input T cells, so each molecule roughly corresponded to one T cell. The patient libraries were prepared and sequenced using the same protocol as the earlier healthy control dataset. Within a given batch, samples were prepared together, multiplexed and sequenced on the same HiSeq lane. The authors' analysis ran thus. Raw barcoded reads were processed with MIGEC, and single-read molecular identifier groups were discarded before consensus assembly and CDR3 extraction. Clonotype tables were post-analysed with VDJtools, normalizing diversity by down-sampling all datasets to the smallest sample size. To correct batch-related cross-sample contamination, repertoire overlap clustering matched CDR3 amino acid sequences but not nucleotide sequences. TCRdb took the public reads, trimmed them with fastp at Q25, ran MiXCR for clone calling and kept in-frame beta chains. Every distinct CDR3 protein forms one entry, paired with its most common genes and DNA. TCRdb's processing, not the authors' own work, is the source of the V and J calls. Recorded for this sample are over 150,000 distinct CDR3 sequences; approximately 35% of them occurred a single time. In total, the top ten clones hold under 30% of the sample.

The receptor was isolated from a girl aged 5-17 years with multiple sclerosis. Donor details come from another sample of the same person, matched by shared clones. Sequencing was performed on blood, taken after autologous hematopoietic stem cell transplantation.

At the DNA level, the sequence is TGTGCCAGTGGCAGGCACTACAATGAGCAGTTCTTC. Translated, it gives CASGRHYNEQFF. The chain was built from TRBV19 and TRBJ2-1; the D gene assignment is ambiguous. The CDR1 and CDR2 encoded by the germline V gene (reference sequence) are LNHDA and SQIVND. The CDR3 runs 12 amino acids, cysteine and phenylalanine included. Only CDR3 DNA is held: 36 bases, read in frame from base 1. A distance of 8 bases separates the germline ends of V and J, which lose 8 bases and 3 bases respectively.